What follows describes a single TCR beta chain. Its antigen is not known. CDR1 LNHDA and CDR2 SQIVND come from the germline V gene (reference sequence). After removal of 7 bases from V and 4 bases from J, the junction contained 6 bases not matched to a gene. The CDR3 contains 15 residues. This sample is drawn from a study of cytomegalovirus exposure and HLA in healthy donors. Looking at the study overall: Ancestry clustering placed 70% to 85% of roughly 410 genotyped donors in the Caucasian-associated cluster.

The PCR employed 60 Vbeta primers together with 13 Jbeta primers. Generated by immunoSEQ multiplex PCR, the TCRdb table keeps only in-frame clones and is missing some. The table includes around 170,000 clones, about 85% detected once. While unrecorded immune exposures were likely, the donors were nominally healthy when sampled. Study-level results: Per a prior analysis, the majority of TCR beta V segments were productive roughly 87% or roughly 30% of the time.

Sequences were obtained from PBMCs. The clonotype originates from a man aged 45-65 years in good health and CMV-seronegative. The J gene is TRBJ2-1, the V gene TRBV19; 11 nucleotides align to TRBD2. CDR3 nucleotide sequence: TGTGCCAGTACTCAACTAGCGGGGGTTTACAATGAGCAGTTCTTC. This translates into CASTQLAGVYNEQFF. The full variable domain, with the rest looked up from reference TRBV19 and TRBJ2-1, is DGGITQSPKYLFRKEGQNVTLSCEQNLNHDAMYWYRQDPGQGLRLIYYSQIVNDFQKGDIAEGYSVSREKKESFPLTVTSAQKNPTAFYLCASTQLAGVYNEQFFGPGTRLTVL.